The 21 T cell receptor beta chains below were found in one sample sequenced in a study of T cells after posttransplantation cyclophosphamide. The naive gate required viable CD3+CD4+ or CD3+CD8+ cells with CCR7+CD45RA+CD45RO-CD95-CD27+CD28+ phenotype. Generated by immunoSEQ multiplex PCR, the TCRdb table keeps only in-frame clones and is missing some. This sample has 25,000 to 35,000 clones; around 90% occur once, and the top ten carry 0.24%. The source material was naive CD4+ T cells sorted from PBMCs. The receptors stem from a woman aged 60-75 years in good health, CMV-negative, and a related stem cell transplant donor.

The CDR3 nucleotides are TGCGCCAGCAGCTCCGGGACTAGCGGGATCCAAGAGACCCAGTACTTC. Translation: CASSSGTSGIQETQYF. The rearrangement uses TRBV5-1 and TRBJ2-5, with 13 bases fitting TRBD2. Germline values: CDR1 SGHRS, CDR2 YFSETQ. This CDR3 spans 16 amino acids. V was clipped by 3 bases and J by 1 base; unmatched bases: 3.

The chain recombines TRBV7-2 with TRBJ1-1; D gene ambiguous. V was clipped by 4 bases and J by 5 bases, with 14 bases between them. There are 14 residues in the CDR3. Germline loops: CDR1 SGHTA, CDR2 FQGNSA. CDR3 DNA: TGTGCCAGCAGCTCCCCATTAGGGAGGACTGAAGCTTTCTTT. Translated: CASSSPLGRTEAFF.

This clone was observed once. V gene TRBV9 combines with J gene TRBJ2-3, with a tentative D call TRBD2 (6 bases). The CDR3 loop spans 16 amino acids. The V gene lost 4 bases and the J gene lost 2 bases, with 17 bases spanning the gap. Germline values: CDR1 SGDLS, CDR2 YYNGEE. CDR3 sequence reads: CASSFNLAQPTDTQYF. The CDR3 bases are TGTGCCAGCAGCTTTAATCTAGCGCAGCCCACAGATACGCAGTATTTT.

This clone was detected only a few times. The chain combines TRBV15 with TRBJ2-6; TRBD1 matches 8 bases. The germline gives CDR1 LNHNV, CDR2 YYDKDF (reference sequence). With V trimmed by 2 bases and J by 3 bases, 6 bases remained unmatched. The CDR3 sequence is 17 residues long. CDR3 DNA: TGTGCCACCAGCAGAATAACAGGGGGATATGGGGCCAACGTCCTGACTTTC. Translated, it gives CATSRITGGYGANVLTF.

This chain joins TRBV21-1 and TRBJ1-3; no DNA check was done on the table's D call, TRBD1. TRBV21-1 is deemed a pseudogene. The CDR3 has 12 amino acids. The CDR3 reads CARQVSDDTIYF. For the CDR3, the DNA is TGTGCCAGACAGGTTTCGGACGACACCATATATTTT.

V is TRBV11-2 and J is TRBJ2-2, with a weak D call TRBD2 (6 bases). The V gene's germline CDR1 is SGHAT and CDR2 FQNNGV. The V end was cut by 1 base, the J end by 5 bases, with 8 bases between. The CDR3 covers 14 residues. CDR3 amino acids: CASSLAAGTGELFF. CDR3 nucleotide sequence: TGTGCCAGCAGCTTAGCCGCGGGGACCGGGGAGCTGTTTTTT.

The rearrangement joins TRBV28 to TRBJ1-2, with TRBD1 identical over 9 bases. CDR1 is MDHEN and CDR2 is SYDVKM in the germline V gene. CDR3 size: 14 residues. Trimming at V came to 2 bases and at J to 4 bases, leaving 2 bases not matched to a gene. This CDR3 is CASSLGGQGYGYTF. In nucleotides, the CDR3 is TGTGCCAGCAGTTTAGGGGGACAGGGCTATGGCTACACCTTC.

This chain uses TRBV10-3 with TRBJ1-1; D is perhaps TRBD1 (5 bases). There are 11 residues in the CDR3. Trimming took off 3 bases at V and 11 bases at J, with 10 bases between the two ends. CDR1 and CDR2 (germline): ENHRY, SYGVKD. In nucleotides, the CDR3 is TGTGCCATCAGTGACGAAAGGGGCGCTTTCTTT. This gives the protein CAISDERGAFF.

The chain is built from TRBV27 and TRBJ2-1; 8 positions agree with TRBD2. This CDR3 is built from 13 residues. The ends lost 3 bases at V and 10 bases at J; junction bases unmatched: 5. Germline V lookup: CDR1 MNHEY, CDR2 SMNVEV (reference sequence). The CDR3 DNA reads TGTGCCAGCAGTTTTTCCTTAGCGGGGGAGCAGTTCTTC. It specifies CASSFSLAGEQFF.

This clone occurred once. The V gene is TRBV28, the J gene TRBJ2-2, with 7 bases fitting TRBD1. Trimming took 2 bases from V and 3 from J; bases not matched to a gene: 3. The CDR3 covers 15 residues. Germline V gives CDR1 MDHEN, CDR2 SYDVKM. The CDR3 loop reads CASSLGDSYTGELFF. The CDR3 DNA sequence: TGTGCCAGCAGTTTAGGGGACAGCTACACCGGGGAGCTGTTTTTT.

This chain connects TRBV18 to TRBJ2-5; D possibly corresponds to TRBD2 (5 bases). Germline loops: CDR1 KGHSH, CDR2 LQKENI. Trimming pared 1 base from V and 5 bases from J, leaving 8 bases between. The CDR3 covers 13 residues. The CDR3 spells CASSPRRGETQYF. CDR3 DNA: TGTGCCAGCTCACCACGGCGCGGGGAGACCCAGTACTTC.

The chain employs TRBV28 and TRBJ1-1, with 7 nucleotides matching TRBD1. V was pared by 10 bases and J by 2 bases, with 13 bases of the junction left unmatched. Germline values: CDR1 MDHEN, CDR2 SYDVKM. The CDR3 length is 15 residues. The CDR3 region is CATVPDRSFNTEAFF. In DNA, the CDR3 is TGTGCCACCGTCCCGGACAGGTCCTTTAACACTGAAGCTTTCTTT. Full variable domain (rest looked up from reference TRBV28 and TRBJ1-1): DVKVTQSSRYLVKRTGEKVFLECVQDMDHENMFWYRQDPGLGLRLIYFSYDVKMKEKGDIPEGYSVSREKKERFSLILESASTNQTSMYLCATVPDRSFNTEAFFGQGTRLTVV.

The rearrangement uses TRBV15 and TRBJ1-1, with TRBD1 matching 9 bases. V lost 3 bases, J lost 4 bases, and 0 bases stayed unmatched. Germline loops: CDR1 LNHNV, CDR2 YYDKDF (reference sequence). The CDR3 spans 13 residues. The CDR3 DNA reads TGTGCCACCAGCAGGGGACAGGGCACTGAAGCTTTCTTT. Protein sequence: CATSRGQGTEAFF.

This clone appeared a single time. The chain combines TRBV7-9 with TRBJ2-1; 8 bases are a match to TRBD2. This CDR3 region has 17 residues. CDR1 and CDR2 (germline): SEHNR, FQNEAQ (reference sequence). V was pared by 4 bases and J by 3 bases, with 11 bases of the junction left unmatched. The CDR3 reads CASSSFSGTRNYNEQFF. DNA for the CDR3: TGTGCCAGCAGCTCCTTCTCCGGGACTAGGAACTACAATGAGCAGTTCTTC.

The rearrangement uses TRBV10-3 and TRBJ1-3, with D tentatively TRBD1 (5 bases). V lost 3 bases, J lost 0 bases, and 12 bases lay in between. CDR1 ENHRY and CDR2 SYGVKD come from the germline V gene. This CDR3 is 16 amino acids long. The CDR3 bases are TGTGCCATCAGTGACCAGGCTCAGGGCTCTGGAAACACCATATATTTT. This encodes CAISDQAQGSGNTIYF.

The chain employs TRBV27 and TRBJ2-3, with D tentatively TRBD2 (5 bases). Germline lookup yields CDR1 MNHEY and CDR2 SMNVEV (reference sequence). Trimming took 3 bases from V and 10 from J, leaving 14 bases between them. CDR3 length: 13 residues. CDR3 sequence: CASSFVRDLPQYF. As DNA, the CDR3 is TGTGCCAGCAGTTTTGTCCGGGATCTCCCGCAGTATTTT.

This clone is a singleton in its sample. The V and J genes are TRBV5-4 and TRBJ2-1; D is unclear. Germline values: CDR1 SGHNT, CDR2 YYREEE (reference sequence). The CDR3 is 16 amino acids. The ends were cut back, 4 bases at V and 0 bases at J, with 14 bases in the middle. Here the CDR3 reads CASSLSSSPSYNEQFF. CDR3 bases: TGTGCCAGCAGCCTTTCCTCTTCCCCCTCCTACAATGAGCAGTTCTTC. The entire variable domain, with the rest obtained from reference TRBV5-4 and TRBJ2-1, is as follows: ETGVTQSPTHLIKTRGQQVTLRCSSQSGHNTVSWYQQALGQGPQFIFQYYREEENGRGNFPPRFSGLQFPNYSSELNVNALELDDSALYLCASSLSSSPSYNEQFFGPGTRLTVL.

The gene calls are TRBV7-2 and TRBJ2-2, with unresolved D. Trimming pared 1 base from V and 7 bases from J, leaving 7 bases between. Germline V CDR1 and CDR2: SGHTA, FQGNSA. The CDR3 totals 13 residues. CDR3 loop: CASSLVSDGELFF. CDR3 DNA sequence: TGTGCCAGCAGCTTAGTGTCAGACGGGGAGCTGTTTTTT.

On this clone: One end of the junction does not line up with germline, which may come from a read error. The CDR3 DNA is TGTGCCAGCAGTTACTCATACCAAGAGGCCCAGTACTTC. It specifies CASSYSYQEAQYF. The V call is TRBV6-5, the J call TRBJ2-5; D unclear. The germline gives CDR1 MNHEY, CDR2 SVGAGI. CDR3 length: 13 amino acids.

This clone was observed a single time. The rearrangement links TRBV7-2 to TRBJ2-1, with 12 bases lining up with TRBD2. This CDR3 has 15 residues. Germline CDR1 is SGHTA and CDR2 is FQGNSA. The V segment lost 1 base and the J segment 10 bases; nucleotides outside the gene matches: 5. CDR3 protein: CASSLGSGLAGEQFF. The CDR3 DNA reads as TGTGCCAGCAGCTTAGGCTCCGGACTAGCGGGAGAGCAGTTCTTC.

The J gene is TRBJ1-1, the V gene TRBV6-5; weak D call: TRBD1 (5 bases). Germline-derived CDR1 and CDR2 are MNHEY and SVGAGI. With 5 bases removed from V and 2 bases from J, the gap between germline ends came to 15 bases. CDR3 length: 15 amino acids. The CDR3 DNA follows: TGTGCCAGCAGTAAACAGGCATGGGAAAACACTGAAGCTTTCTTT. This codes for CASSKQAWENTEAFF.